The present T cell receptor (beta chain) was sequenced within a study of OX40 agonist ivuxolimab in advanced cancers. As for the study more broadly: The costimulatory receptor OX40 (CD134) was targeted by ivuxolimab, a fully human IgG2 agonistic monoclonal antibody. Intravenous ivuxolimab was administered to patients every 2 weeks at six dose levels: 0.01, 0.1, 0.3, 1.5, 3 and 10 mg/kg. Partial responses occurred in three dose-escalation patients: two with cutaneous melanoma and one with hepatocellular carcinoma. Of the roughly 53 patients in dose escalation, some 19 had hepatocellular carcinoma, around 15 had melanoma, 9 had renal cell carcinoma and 9 had head and neck cancer. The paper reports the monotherapy dose-escalation portion (N of about 50 patients) of the phase I ivuxolimab trial. Patients were allowed to have had prior anti-PD-1, anti-PD-L1 or anti-CTLA-4 therapy, and more than 30% of the dose-escalation patients had previously received checkpoint inhibitors. Peripheral TCRbeta sequencing aimed to test whether ivuxolimab altered TCR sequence diversity and caused clonal T-cell expansion. In the dose-escalation cohort, 82.7% of patients were male, and the mean age was approximately 64 years, with a range of 23 to 79.

The trial excluded patients who had a history of autoimmune disease or were on systemic immunosuppression. Peripheral blood for TCR sequencing was collected from all dose cohorts at baseline, on cycle 4 day 1, and on cycle 7 day 1. Samples were obtained from an open-label, multicenter, first-in-human phase I dose-escalation trial of ivuxolimab. The trial enrolled adults with locally advanced or metastatic head and neck squamous cell, hepatocellular, melanoma or renal cell carcinoma. Before TCR sequencing, CD4+ T cells and CD8+ T cells from peripheral blood were sorted into separate populations. For sequencing of the TCRbeta CDR3 region, genomic DNA was extracted from the sorted cells. TCRbeta CDR3 regions were sequenced using the immunoSEQ Assay. TCRdb provides this immuneACCESS table in a form limited to in-frame rearrangements. Some clones are lacking; in checked studies, under half of them reflect an unresolved V gene, and why the rest are absent is not known. In all, the sample holds roughly 53,000 clones, and around 89% of those were seen once. The leading ten clones occupy around 5.8% of the sample.

Turning to this clone: Its antigen specificity is not known. No per-base quality is available; no much larger clone lies one base away.

Study-wide findings and limitations: In partial responders in the 0.1-3.0 mg/kg groups, normalized peripheral clonal expansion was found to be among the lowest, especially among CD8+ T cells. Low levels of normalized T-cell clonal expansion were also shown by some nonresponding patients. At doses from 0.1 to 3.0 mg/kg, clonal expansion was seen in both CD4+ and CD8+ blood T cells between baseline and week 6. After ivuxolimab, CD8+ T cells had more expanded clones than CD4+ T cells on average. Antigen specificity was not determined for the clonally expanded peripheral T cells.

The germline V gene yields SGHTA for CDR1 and FQGTGA for CDR2. Trimming removed 2 bases from V and 4 bases from J; the gene matches leave 8 bases unexplained. The CDR3 holds 18 amino acids from the cysteine to the phenylalanine. CDR3 DNA only is kept here, 54 bases in frame from base 1. The chain links TRBV7-3 with TRBJ2-1; TRBD2 agrees with 13 junctional bases. The input for sequencing was CD4+ or CD8+ T cells sorted from blood, taken in a trial of the OX40 agonist ivuxolimab. The origin of this receptor is an adult with an advanced solid tumor such as melanoma, head and neck, liver or kidney cancer. The CDR3 is CASSLHPGTSGIYNEQFF. In nucleotide form, the sequence is TGTGCCAGCAGCTTACACCCCGGGACTAGCGGGATTTACAATGAGCAGTTCTTC.